The 7 T cell receptor beta chains listed next were all sequenced from one sample in a study of cytomegalovirus exposure and HLA in healthy donors. PCR involved 60 Vbeta and 13 Jbeta primers. Generated by immunoSEQ multiplex PCR, the TCRdb table keeps only in-frame clones and is missing some. The data show 80,000 to 95,000 clones, approximately 63% seen once. Sequencing was carried out using PBMCs. These receptors all stem from a woman younger than 45 in good health and CMV-seronegative.

The chain recombines TRBV27 with TRBJ2-5; D remains unclear. V shed 8 bases and J shed 5 bases, with 9 bases lying between them. The CDR3 covers 11 residues. CDR1 and CDR2 (germline): MNHEY, SMNVEV (reference sequence). CDR3 residues: CASASVETQYF. The CDR3 DNA sequence: TGTGCCAGCGCCTCGGTGGAGACCCAGTACTTC.

This rearrangement joins TRBV5-4 to TRBJ1-1; TRBD1 matches at 7 bases. There are 16 residues in the CDR3. CDR1 is SGHNT, CDR2 YYREEE, per germline (reference sequence). Unmatched junction bases numbered 13, after V lost 3 bases and J lost 5 bases. The CDR3, as DNA: TGTGCCAGCAGCTCAGATGACAGGGACCGAGGAACTGAAGCTTTCTTT. This encodes CASSSDDRDRGTEAFF.

V and J are TRBV10-2 and TRBJ1-4, with 7 nucleotides matching TRBD1. The junction had 8 bases not matched to a gene; V was cut back by 7 bases and J by 3 bases. The CDR3 length is 15 residues. Germline V CDR1 and CDR2: WSHSY, SAAADI. The CDR3 reads CASKGLRGPNEKLFF. The CDR3 region has the DNA TGCGCCAGCAAGGGCCTTAGGGGGCCTAATGAAAAACTGTTTTTT.

The gene calls are TRBV28 and TRBJ2-5, with TRBD1 as a possible D gene (5 bases). The end of the DNA fits TRBJ2-7 better, so the J call may be wrong. Germline V CDR1 and CDR2: MDHEN, SYDVKM. The CDR3 runs 10 residues. Here the CDR3 reads CASKGYEQYF. For the CDR3, the DNA is TGTGCCAGCAAGGGGTACGAGCAGTACTTC.

The chain couples TRBV29-1 to TRBJ1-1; D perhaps matches TRBD1 (5 bases). V was trimmed by 8 bases and J by 8 bases, leaving 18 bases between them. Germline V gives CDR1 SQVTM, CDR2 ANQGSEA. The CDR3 is 12 amino acids. Here the CDR3 reads CSLTPGFGEAFF. CDR3 in DNA: TGCAGCCTCACCCCAGGGTTCGGCGAAGCTTTCTTT.

This chain connects TRBV13 to TRBJ1-4; D may be TRBD1 (5 bases). V was pared by 3 bases and J by 6 bases, with 14 bases between. The CDR3 sequence is 15 residues long. Per germline, CDR1 PRHDT and CDR2 FYEKMQ (reference sequence). The CDR3 reads CASSFRPGSYEKLFF. CDR3 bases: TGTGCCAGCAGCTTTCGTCCAGGGTCTTATGAAAAACTGTTTTTT.

The chain employs TRBV6-4 and TRBJ2-3; a weak D match, TRBD2 (6 bases). The CDR3 is 15 residues long. Trimming took 4 bases from V and 2 from J, leaving 13 bases between them. The germline V gene has CDR1 MRHNA and CDR2 SNTAGT. The chain's CDR3 is CASSVTSSSTDTQYF. The DNA for the CDR3 is TGTGCCAGCAGTGTGACTAGTTCTTCCACAGATACGCAGTATTTT.